This TCR beta chain came from a study of technical replicates of blood from a few donors. The table lists this clone with a few counts. Trimming pared 5 bases from V and 5 bases from J, leaving 6 bases between. Germline V gene data show CDR1 as SEHNR and CDR2 as FQNEAQ (reference sequence). The CDR3 spans 11 residues. Clones were read by immunoSEQ multiplex PCR, and TCRdb kept only the in-frame ones, dropping some. This table holds about 53,000 clones, roughly 84% found once. The origin of this receptor is a human donor in good health. Some clones in this sample may be carry-over from other donors' samples. This sequence joins TRBV7-9 and TRBJ2-5; D may be TRBD1 (6 bases). The sample consisted of PBMCs. CDR3 protein: CASSQGETQYF. The CDR3 nucleotides read TGTGCCAGCAGCCAGGGGGAGACCCAGTACTTC.